This T cell receptor beta chain came from a study of identical twins. The length of the CDR3 is 8 residues. A note on this clonotype: The junction shows a germline mismatch at one end, possibly a read error.

Template switching added a universal primer site; cDNA carried unique molecular identifiers. Each CDR3 protein gets one entry after TCRdb re-called the 5' RACE reads with MiXCR. The sample contains 520,000 or so distinct CDR3 sequences, roughly a fifth of which appear only once. Donors uniformly comprised healthy Caucasians. A further study also used this sample, focusing on T cells expressing NK-cell markers. That work states: HCMV seropositivity marked most of the eight sequenced donors; one was seronegative. The CD3+CD56-NKG2C+ fraction was also led by these clonotypes in a few donors.

The chain carries TRBV12-3 or TRBV12-4 and TRBJ1-2; unclear D gene. The clonotype comes from a woman aged 18 to 35 in good health. The source material was CD4+ T cells sorted from blood. The CDR3 spells CASTTISF. The CDR3 DNA reads as TGTGCCAGCACCACGATTAGCTTC.